The 18 T cell receptor beta chains reported below all come from one sample, sequenced in a study of blood T cell repertoires in COVID-19. Method: immunoSEQ multiplex PCR; TCRdb's copy keeps in-frame clones and lacks some. The top ten hold over 6.5% of the sample, which has around 200,000 clones, around four fifths seen once. The sequenced sample was peripheral blood. The receptors were gathered from a woman aged 40 to 49 with COVID-19, enrolled during active disease.

V gene TRBV18 combines with J gene TRBJ2-7; 9 bases are shared with TRBD1. The CDR3 is made up of 14 amino acids. Germline V gene data show CDR1 as KGHSH and CDR2 as LQKENI. The V gene end was trimmed by 3 bases and the J gene end by 6 bases; junction bases not matched to a gene: 6. The CDR3 reads CASSPGTGFAEQYF. CDR3 DNA: TGTGCCAGCTCACCCGGGACAGGGTTCGCCGAGCAGTACTTC. The full variable domain, in which reference TRBV18 and TRBJ2-7 provide the parts outside the CDR3, is NAGVMQNPRHLVRRRGQEARLRCSPMKGHSHVYWYRQLPEEGLKFMVYLQKENIIDESGMPKERFSAEFPKEGPSILRIQQVVRGDSAAYFCASSPGTGFAEQYFGPGTRLTVT.

The CDR3 nucleotides are TGTGCCAGCAGACGTAGCGGGGGGGCCGCAGATACGCAGTATTTT. It translates to CASRRSGGAADTQYF. The rearrangement joins TRBV3-1 (or the pseudogene TRBV3-2) to TRBJ2-3, with 11 bases aligning to TRBD2. CDR1 is LGHDT, CDR2 YNNKEL, per germline (reference sequence). The CDR3 runs 15 residues. With 6 bases clipped from V and 4 bases from J, the junction kept 6 bases outside the gene matches.

This chain connects TRBV4-1 to TRBJ2-7; 7 bases line up with TRBD1. V lost 4 bases and J lost 5; bases outside the gene matches: 8. CDR1 and CDR2 from the germline V gene are MGHRA and YSYEKL. The CDR3 loop spans 14 amino acids. CDR3 in DNA: TGCGCCAGCAGCCCGTCGACAGGGTGGGACGAGCAGTACTTC. Protein sequence: CASSPSTGWDEQYF.

The chain links TRBV12-3 or TRBV12-4 to TRBJ2-5; 8 bases fit TRBD2. The ends lost 6 bases at V and 13 bases at J; junction bases unmatched: 13. The CDR3 contains 13 residues. This CDR3 reads CASSTPPGTRTYF. The CDR3 region has the DNA TGTGCCAGCAGCACCCCCCCCGGGACTAGGACGTACTTC.

V usage is TRBV7-9 and J usage is TRBJ2-3; possibly TRBD2 for D (6 bases). In germline, CDR1 is SEHNR, CDR2 FQNEAQ (reference sequence). Trimming pared 0 bases from V and 3 bases from J, leaving 16 bases between. This CDR3 is built from 17 residues. DNA for the CDR3: TGTGCCAGCAGCTTAGCGTTCCCTAGCGAGGTTACAGATACGCAGTATTTT. It specifies CASSLAFPSEVTDTQYF.

This clone was counted many times. The rearrangement joins TRBV27 to TRBJ2-7, with a possible D match to TRBD2 (6 bases). The length of the CDR3 is 18 residues. Per the germline V gene, CDR1 is MNHEY and CDR2 is SMNVEV (reference sequence). Trimming shortened V by 5 bases and J by 6 bases, and 29 bases separated the two germline ends. Here the CDR3 DNA reads TGTGCCAGCAGTATGCAGACCGGGACTGAAAGGGAGAAGGTCGAGCAGTACTTC. It yields the protein CASSMQTGTEREKVEQYF.

The chain couples TRBV5-6 to TRBJ2-5; perhaps TRBD2 as D (6 bases). The CDR3 spans 16 residues. V was trimmed by 3 bases and J by 4 bases, leaving 19 bases between them. Germline-derived CDR1 and CDR2 are SGHDT and YYEEEE. The CDR3 here is CASSSTRNRRGETQYF. The CDR3 nucleotides are TGTGCCAGCAGCTCAACCCGGAACAGGAGGGGAGAGACCCAGTACTTC.

The CDR3 DNA reads TGTGCCAGCAGTACAGGGTTGGGCACCGGGGAGCTGTTTTTT. This encodes CASSTGLGTGELFF. The rearrangement joins TRBV6-5 to TRBJ2-2; possible D gene TRBD1, 6 bases. This CDR3 is built from 14 residues. V lost 5 bases and J 4 bases, leaving 11 bases between the germline ends. Germline-derived CDR1 and CDR2 are MNHEY and SVGAGI.

V and J are TRBV5-1 and TRBJ2-6; TRBD1 agrees at 7 bases. There are 18 residues in the CDR3. Germline V gene sequence: CDR1 SGHRS, CDR2 YFSETQ. V dropped 0 bases and J dropped 0; count of bases not matched to a gene: 6. DNA of the CDR3: TGCGCCAGCAGCTTGGGAGGGGGCAGGCCCTCTGGGGCCAACGTCCTGACTTTC. This codes for CASSLGGGRPSGANVLTF.

This chain links TRBV18 with TRBJ1-5; possible D gene TRBD1, 6 bases. This CDR3 comprises 14 residues. Germline CDR1 KGHSH, CDR2 LQKENI. The V end was cut by 0 bases, the J end by 6 bases, with 9 bases between. The CDR3 DNA is TGTGCCAGCTCACCACCGGGGGCTGGTCAGCCCCAGCATTTT. This encodes CASSPPGAGQPQHF.

This clone was counted only a few times. This chain connects TRBV4-1 to TRBJ2-7, with 10 bases aligning to TRBD2. J was trimmed by 1 base and V by 4 bases; bases with no gene match: 7. Germline V gene sequence: CDR1 MGHRA, CDR2 YSYEKL. This CDR3 is 16 amino acids long. CDR3 sequence: CASSLASGGSSYEQYF. In DNA form, the CDR3 reads TGCGCCAGCAGCCTCGCTAGCGGGGGCTCATCCTACGAGCAGTACTTC.

The gene calls are TRBV6-5 and TRBJ1-1, with TRBD1 matching over 7 bases. The CDR3 has 12 residues. Germline assignment: CDR1 MNHEY and CDR2 SVGAGI. V shed 4 bases and J 7 bases; nucleotides not matched to a gene: 3. The CDR3 here is CASSWDSYEAFF. The DNA for the CDR3 is TGTGCCAGCAGTTGGGACAGCTATGAAGCTTTCTTT.

The chain recombines TRBV9 with TRBJ1-6; perhaps TRBD1 as D (6 bases). Germline lookup yields CDR1 SGDLS and CDR2 YYNGEE. The V end lost 3 bases, the J end lost 8 bases, and 15 bases lay between the germline ends. CDR3 length: 15 residues. The CDR3 DNA reads TGTGCCAGCAGCGCATACACAGGGAGCGATTCACCCCTCCACTTT. It encodes CASSAYTGSDSPLHF.

The genes are TRBV21-1 and TRBJ2-5; TRBD2 was called by the table and not checked on the DNA. TRBV21-1 is a known pseudogene. The CDR3 totals 16 residues. This chain's CDR3 is CASSSPEDGGEKTQYF. The CDR3, as DNA: TGTGCCAGCAGCTCTCCCGAGGATGGGGGGGAGAAGACCCAGTACTTC.

The sample holds many counts of this clone. The rearrangement links TRBV14 to TRBJ2-2; the D is unclear. This CDR3 contains 14 residues. The V gene's germline CDR1 is SGHDN and CDR2 FVKESK. Between the trimmed V and J ends, which lost 2 bases and 0 bases, there was a span of 4 bases. The CDR3 DNA is TGTGCCAGCAGCCAACTCCCGAACACCGGGGAGCTGTTTTTT. Residues: CASSQLPNTGELFF.

The rearrangement joins TRBV6-5 to TRBJ1-4, with D unresolved. This CDR3 comprises 13 residues. V was clipped by 8 bases and J by 8 bases, with 15 bases between them. CDR1 and CDR2 (germline): MNHEY, SVGAGI. The CDR3 bases are TGTGCCAGCCACGGCGGTCTGGTAGAAAAACTGTTTTTT. Encoded protein: CASHGGLVEKLFF.

The V and J genes are TRBV11-3 and TRBJ2-3; the match to TRBD2 covers 7 bases. Germline loops: CDR1 SGHNT, CDR2 YENEEA. V lost 5 bases, J lost 1 base, and 6 bases stayed unmatched. The CDR3 extends over 15 amino acids. This chain's CDR3 is CASSAGLGGTDTQYF. The CDR3 bases are TGTGCCAGCAGCGCCGGACTAGGGGGCACAGATACGCAGTATTTT.

J is TRBJ1-3 and V is TRBV27; TRBD1 agrees at 7 bases. Unmatched junction bases numbered 14, after V lost 6 bases and J lost 6 bases. Germline V CDR1 and CDR2: MNHEY, SMNVEV (reference sequence). CDR3 length equals 16 residues. CDR3 in DNA: TGTGCCAGCAGATCCGATCTGACAGGGCGGGCAAACACCATATATTTT. This codes for CASRSDLTGRANTIYF.